Here is one T cell receptor beta chain with its context. Its target is not known. The data originate from a study of cytomegalovirus exposure and HLA in healthy donors. General observations from the study: Owing to their indistinguishability, certain V segments, notably TRBV6-2 and TRBV6-3, were excluded. Across HLA loci, a later analysis found differing TCR association rates, with DRB1 most and HLA-C fewest.

Amplification used 60 Vbeta primers and 13 Jbeta primers. The method was immunoSEQ multiplex PCR; TCRdb's version includes in-frame clones alone and lacks a portion of them. The sample has about 130,000 clones, approximately 87% seen once. The CDR3 loop spans 15 amino acids. V was trimmed by 0 bases and J by 4 bases, leaving 10 bases between them. From germline, CDR1 is SGHDT and CDR2 YYEEEE. The sample consisted of PBMCs. This receptor was identified in a man aged 35-49 years in good health and CMV-seronegative. V is TRBV5-6 and J is TRBJ2-2; no reliable D call. The DNA of the CDR3 is TGTGCCAGCAGCTTGGTAGTCGCGAGCACCGGGGAGCTGTTTTTT. Protein sequence: CASSLVVASTGELFF. Full variable domain (rest looked up from reference TRBV5-6 and TRBJ2-2): DAGVTQSPTHLIKTRGQQVTLRCSPKSGHDTVSWYQQALGQGPQFIFQYYEEEERQRGNFPDRFSGHQFPNYSSELNVNALLLGDSALYLCASSLVVASTGELFFGEGSRLTVL.